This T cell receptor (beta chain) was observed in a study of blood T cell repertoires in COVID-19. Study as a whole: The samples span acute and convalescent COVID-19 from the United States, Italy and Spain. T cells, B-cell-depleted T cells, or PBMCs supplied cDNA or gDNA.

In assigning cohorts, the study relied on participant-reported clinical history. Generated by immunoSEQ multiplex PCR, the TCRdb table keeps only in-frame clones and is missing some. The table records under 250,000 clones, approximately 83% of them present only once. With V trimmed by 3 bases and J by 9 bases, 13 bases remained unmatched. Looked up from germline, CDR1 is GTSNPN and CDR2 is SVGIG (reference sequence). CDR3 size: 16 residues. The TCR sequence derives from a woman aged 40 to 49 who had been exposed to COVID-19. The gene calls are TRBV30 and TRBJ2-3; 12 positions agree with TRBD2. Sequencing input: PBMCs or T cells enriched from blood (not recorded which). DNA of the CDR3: TGTGCCTGGAGAGGGAGGAGACTAGCGGGGGTAAAGACGCAGTATTTT. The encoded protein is CAWRGRRLAGVKTQYF.